This T cell receptor (beta chain) was profiled in a study of blood T cells in healthy people across ages. Germline V gene sequence: CDR1 MDHEN, CDR2 SYDVKM. Trimming took 2 bases from V and 2 from J; bases not matched to a gene: 5. CDR3 size: 16 residues. Alongside a J-beta primer mix, a sample-barcoded 5' primer served in a second PCR lasting roughly 7 to 11 cycles. TCRdb itself ran the 5' RACE reads through MiXCR, one entry per CDR3 protein. The sample shows about 800,000 distinct CDR3 sequences, roughly 25% of them seen only once. This clonotype was observed a handful of times. Its antigen is as yet unknown. Each donor's blood draw was roughly 10 milliliters of peripheral blood. Study results and limitations: Long-lived donors exceeded aged donors in naive CD4+ cells and diversity.

These data were likewise used in another study, on T cells of mothers and their children.

This clonotype originated in a boy aged 10-17 years in good health. This chain connects TRBV28 to TRBJ2-4; TRBD1 matches 8 bases. Sequencing was done on a sample of blood. This CDR3 reads CASSLPGQVSKNIQYF. CDR3 nucleotides: TGTGCCAGCAGTTTACCGGGACAGGTCTCCAAAAACATTCAGTACTTC.